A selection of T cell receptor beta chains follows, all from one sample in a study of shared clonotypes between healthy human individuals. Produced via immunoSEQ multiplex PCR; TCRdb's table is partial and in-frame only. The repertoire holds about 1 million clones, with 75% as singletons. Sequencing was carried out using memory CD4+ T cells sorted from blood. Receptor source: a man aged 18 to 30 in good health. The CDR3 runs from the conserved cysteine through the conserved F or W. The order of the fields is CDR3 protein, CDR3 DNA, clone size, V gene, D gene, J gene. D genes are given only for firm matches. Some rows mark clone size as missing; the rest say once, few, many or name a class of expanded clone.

CASRDQGTWGYTF TGTGCCAGCAGGGACCAAGGCACTTGGGGCTACACCTTC NA TRBV6-6 NA TRBJ1-2
CASSQDLGNTEAFF TGCGCCAGCAGCCAAGATCTCGGGAACACTGAAGCTTTCTTT once TRBV4-3 NA TRBJ1-1
CASSPRPQRNTIYF TGTGCCAGCAGCCCAAGGCCACAGAGAAACACCATATATTTT NA TRBV7-2 NA TRBJ1-3
CASSLGSRYEQYF TGTGCCAGCAGTTTAGGCAGCCGCTACGAGCAGTACTTC NA TRBV28 NA TRBJ2-7
CASSQDRATVGRDTQYF TGTGCCAGCAGCCAAGATAGGGCCACCGTAGGTAGAGATACGCAGTATTTT many TRBV14 NA TRBJ2-3
CATSRDASGREVDTQYF TGTGCCACCAGCAGAGATGCTAGCGGGAGGGAGGTAGATACGCAGTATTTT NA TRBV15 TRBD2 TRBJ2-3
CATTTMTEETQYF TGTGCCACAACCACCATGACAGAAGAGACCCAGTACTTC once TRBV5-4 NA TRBJ2-5
CASSEPGGRGQTQYF TGCGCCAGCAGTGAGCCGGGGGGGCGAGGCCAGACCCAGTACTTC NA TRBV10-2 TRBD2 TRBJ2-5
CASNAGRGTYNEQFF TGTGCCAGTAACGCGGGTCGAGGAACCTACAATGAGCAGTTCTTC NA TRBV2 NA TRBJ2-1
CASSLDTLGSKQFF TGTGCCAGCAGCTTGGACACTCTGGGGAGTAAGCAGTTCTTC NA TRBV7-9 NA TRBJ2-1
CASRETGNHYEQYF TGTGCCAGTAGGGAAACAGGGAACCACTACGAGCAGTACTTC few TRBV19 NA TRBJ2-7
CASSLSFLAGEDTQYF TGCGCCAGCAGCTTATCCTTCCTAGCGGGGGAAGATACGCAGTATTTT NA TRBV5-1 TRBD2 TRBJ2-3
CASSLQGTPLHF TGTGCCAGCAGTCTACAGGGGACACCCCTCCACTTT NA TRBV28 TRBD1 TRBJ1-6
CASSRDRARDTQYF TGTGCCAGCAGCCGGGACAGAGCACGAGATACGCAGTATTTT NA TRBV13 TRBD1 TRBJ2-3
CASSLRTGGYGYTF TGTGCCAGCAGCCTAAGGACAGGGGGCTATGGCTACACCTTC NA TRBV5-4 TRBD1 TRBJ1-2
CAISERASLQTQYF TGTGCCATCAGTGAACGGGCCTCCCTCCAGACCCAGTACTTC NA TRBV10-3 NA TRBJ2-5
CASSVIETKNIQYF TGTGCCAGCAGTGTTATAGAGACCAAAAACATTCAGTACTTC NA TRBV2 NA TRBJ2-4
CASSLQGGYSPLHF TGTGCCAGCAGCCTACAGGGGGGATATTCACCCCTCCACTTT few TRBV6-5 TRBD1 TRBJ1-6
CASSLSGLQETQYF TGCGCCAGCAGCTTGTCCGGGCTTCAAGAGACCCAGTACTTC NA TRBV5-1 NA TRBJ2-5
CAWSPTRELFF TGTGCCTGGAGTCCAACCCGGGAGCTGTTTTTT NA TRBV30 NA TRBJ2-2
CASSTSVSNEQFF TGTGCCAGCTCGACTAGCGTATCCAATGAGCAGTTCTTC NA TRBV28 TRBD2 TRBJ2-1
CASSRMIASGYEQYF TGCGCCAGCAGCCGCATGATAGCGTCGGGCTACGAGCAGTACTTC NA TRBV4-1 NA TRBJ2-7
CASSVERGASYEQYF TGTGCCAGCAGTGTGGAGCGGGGGGCCTCCTACGAGCAGTACTTC medium-sized TRBV2 TRBD2 TRBJ2-7
CASSSRQGGEKLFF TGTGCCAGCAGTTCCCGACAGGGGGGTGAAAAACTGTTTTTT NA TRBV27 TRBD1 TRBJ1-4
CASSPKEGFQETQYF TGTGCCAGCAGCCCCAAGGAGGGCTTTCAAGAGACCCAGTACTTC NA TRBV11-2 NA TRBJ2-5
CASSLSAGYTF TGTGCCAGCAGCTTGTCGGCTGGCTACACCTTC few TRBV5-6 NA TRBJ1-2
CASSPGQGHSYEQYF TGTGCCAGCAGCCCCGGACAGGGCCATTCCTACGAGCAGTACTTC NA TRBV5-6 TRBD1 TRBJ2-7
CASGLAGGDTQYF TGTGCCTCCGGACTAGCGGGGGGAGATACGCAGTATTTT NA TRBV7-8 TRBD2 TRBJ2-3
CASSIELRTEETQYF TGTGCCAGTAGTATAGAGTTAAGGACTGAAGAGACCCAGTACTTC NA TRBV19 NA TRBJ2-5
CASSGKGQAKITEAFF TGTGCCAGCAGTGGGAAAGGACAGGCAAAGATCACTGAAGCTTTCTTT NA TRBV6-1 TRBD1 TRBJ1-1
CASSGELGETQYF TGTGCCAGCTCAGGAGAGCTCGGGGAGACCCAGTACTTC NA TRBV18 NA TRBJ2-5
CASSSQGNTQYF TGTGCCAGCAGTTCTCAGGGGAATACGCAGTATTTT NA TRBV27 NA TRBJ2-3
CASSQERGGVYGYTF TGTGCCAGCAGCCAAGAACGGGGAGGTGTCTATGGCTACACCTTC NA TRBV14 NA TRBJ1-2
CAWSEKGQLFF TGTGCCTGGAGTGAAAAAGGGCAACTGTTTTTT NA TRBV30 NA TRBJ1-4
CASSPQGGTYEQYF TGTGCCAGCTCACCACAGGGCGGCACCTACGAGCAGTACTTC few TRBV18 NA TRBJ2-7
CASSVGGPYEQYF TGTGCCAGCAGTGTAGGCGGGCCCTACGAGCAGTACTTC NA TRBV2 NA TRBJ2-7
CASSPQTGRYEQYF TGCGCCAGCAGCCCACAGACAGGCCGCTACGAGCAGTACTTC NA TRBV4-3 NA TRBJ2-7
CASSQDSPTGELFF TGCGCCAGCAGCCAAGATTCACCCACCGGGGAGCTGTTTTTT NA TRBV4-1 NA TRBJ2-2
CASSSRTSTDTQYF TGTGCCAGCAGCTCCCGGACCAGCACAGATACGCAGTATTTT NA TRBV7-6 NA TRBJ2-3
CASSQDGKDYNEQFF TGCGCCAGCAGCCAAGATGGCAAGGATTACAATGAGCAGTTCTTC NA TRBV4-1 NA TRBJ2-1
CASSFNLFPNSPLHF TGTGCCAGCAGTTTCAACCTCTTCCCGAATTCACCCCTCCACTTT few TRBV28 NA TRBJ1-6
CASSSGRPNAEAFF TGTGCCAGCAGCTCCGGGAGGCCGAACGCTGAAGCTTTCTTT once TRBV5-6 NA TRBJ1-1
CASSATGTGPLFF TGTGCCAGCAGCGCCACCGGGACAGGGCCCCTATTCTTC NA TRBV2 TRBD1 TRBJ1-2
CARSCGTSGPQETQYF TGTGCCAGAAGTTGTGGGACTAGCGGACCACAAGAGACCCAGTACTTC NA TRBV19 TRBD2 TRBJ2-5
CASSLGQTIANYGYTF TGTGCCAGCAGCTTGGGGCAGACCATAGCTAACTATGGCTACACCTTC few TRBV5-8 NA TRBJ1-2
CASSLAPAGMGEKLFF TGCGCCAGCAGCTTGGCCCCCGCAGGGATGGGTGAAAAACTGTTTTTT NA TRBV5-1 NA TRBJ1-4
CASSLAGQSYNEQFF TGTGCCAGCAGCCTAGCGGGACAATCCTACAATGAGCAGTTCTTC NA TRBV7-2 TRBD2 TRBJ2-1
CASSIGPPGQGKGKPQHF TGTGCCAGTAGTATAGGGCCCCCAGGGCAGGGCAAGGGGAAGCCCCAGCATTTT NA TRBV19 NA TRBJ1-5
CASSQGRQNSPLHF TGCGCCAGCAGCCAAGGGCGACAGAATTCACCCCTCCACTTT once TRBV4-3 NA TRBJ1-6
CSVERDRGYGYTF TGCAGCGTTGAAAGGGACAGGGGTTATGGCTACACCTTC NA TRBV29-1 TRBD1 TRBJ1-2
CAWRNQDRTGANVLTF TGTGCCTGGAGAAACCAAGACCGCACGGGGGCCAACGTCCTGACTTTC NA TRBV30 NA TRBJ2-6
CASSRDRGSQNEQFF TGTGCCAGCAGCCGGGACAGGGGGTCACAAAATGAGCAGTTCTTC NA TRBV7-2 TRBD1 TRBJ2-1
CASSFAYTEAFF TGTGCCAGCAGCTTCGCATACACTGAAGCTTTCTTT NA TRBV7-2 NA TRBJ1-1
CASSPPVVGYNTEAFF TGTGCCAGCAGTCCCCCGGTAGTTGGATACAACACTGAAGCTTTCTTT few TRBV2 NA TRBJ1-1
CASSYRDGQGEQFF TGCGCCAGCAGCTACCGGGACGGACAAGGGGAGCAGTTCTTC NA TRBV5-1 NA TRBJ2-1